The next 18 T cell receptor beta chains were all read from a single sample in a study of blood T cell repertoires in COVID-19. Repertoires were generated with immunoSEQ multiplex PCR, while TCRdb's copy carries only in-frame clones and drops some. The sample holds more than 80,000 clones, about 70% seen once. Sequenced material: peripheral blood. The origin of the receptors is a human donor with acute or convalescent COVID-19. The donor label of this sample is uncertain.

The CDR3 is CASSLVGGPSYEQYF. In DNA, the CDR3 is TGTGCCAGCAGCTTGGTGGGGGGGCCTTCCTACGAGCAGTACTTC. The chain couples TRBV5-6 to TRBJ2-7; maybe TRBD2 (7 bases). V was shortened by 0 bases and J by 1 base, with 11 bases between the two germline ends. CDR1 is SGHDT and CDR2 is YYEEEE in the germline V gene. This CDR3 has 15 amino acids.

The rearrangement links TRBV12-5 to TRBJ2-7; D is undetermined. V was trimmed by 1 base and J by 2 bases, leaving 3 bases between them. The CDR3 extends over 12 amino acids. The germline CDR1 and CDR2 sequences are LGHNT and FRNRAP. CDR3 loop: CASGLDTYEQYF. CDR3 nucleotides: TGTGCTAGTGGTTTGGACACCTACGAGCAGTACTTC.

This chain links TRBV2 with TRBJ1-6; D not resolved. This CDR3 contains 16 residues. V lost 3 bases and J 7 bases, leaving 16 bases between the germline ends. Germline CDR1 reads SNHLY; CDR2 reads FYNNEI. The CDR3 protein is CASSDGWIGGNSPLHF. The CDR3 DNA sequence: TGTGCCAGCAGTGATGGGTGGATCGGAGGGAATTCACCCCTCCACTTT. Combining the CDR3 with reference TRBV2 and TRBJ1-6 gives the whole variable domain EPEVTQTPSHQVTQMGQEVILRCVPISNHLYFYWYRQILGQKVEFLVSFYNNEISEKSEIFDDQFSVERPDGSNFTLKIRSTKLEDSAMYFCASSDGWIGGNSPLHFGNGTRLTVT.

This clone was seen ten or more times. CDR3 loop: CASSQGALALGGNQPQHF. In DNA, the CDR3 is TGCGCCAGCAGCCAAGGGGCCCTCGCCCTGGGTGGCAATCAGCCCCAGCATTTT. The V gene is TRBV4-1, the J gene TRBJ1-5; D call uncertain. The germline V gene has CDR1 MGHRA and CDR2 YSYEKL. This CDR3 spans 18 amino acids. V dropped 1 base and J dropped 2 bases, with 18 bases sitting between them.

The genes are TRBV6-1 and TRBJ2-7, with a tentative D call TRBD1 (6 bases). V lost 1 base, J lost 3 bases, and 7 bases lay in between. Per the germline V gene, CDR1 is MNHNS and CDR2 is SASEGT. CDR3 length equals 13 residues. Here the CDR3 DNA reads TGTGCCAGCAGTGAAGTCAGGGGCTACGAGCAGTACTTC. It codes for CASSEVRGYEQYF.

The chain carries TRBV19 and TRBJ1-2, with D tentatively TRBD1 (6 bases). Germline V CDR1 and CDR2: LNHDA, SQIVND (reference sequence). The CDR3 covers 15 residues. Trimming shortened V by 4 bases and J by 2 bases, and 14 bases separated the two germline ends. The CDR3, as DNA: TGTGCCAGTAGTAGTATCAGGGGCCGAAACTATGGCTACACCTTC. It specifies CASSSIRGRNYGYTF.

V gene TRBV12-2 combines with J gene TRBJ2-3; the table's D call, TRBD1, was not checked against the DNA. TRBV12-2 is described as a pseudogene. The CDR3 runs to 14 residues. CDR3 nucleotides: TGTGCAAGTCGCTTAGGGGGGCAGACAGATACGCAGTATTTT. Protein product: CASRLGGQTDTQYF.

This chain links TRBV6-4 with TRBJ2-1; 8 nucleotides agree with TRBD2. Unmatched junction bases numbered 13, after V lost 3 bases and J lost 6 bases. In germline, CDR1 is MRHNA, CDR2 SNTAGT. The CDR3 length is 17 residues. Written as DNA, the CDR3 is TGTGCCAGCAGTGAAGGTTTTGCGGGGGGACGAGGCAATGAGCAGTTCTTC. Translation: CASSEGFAGGRGNEQFF.

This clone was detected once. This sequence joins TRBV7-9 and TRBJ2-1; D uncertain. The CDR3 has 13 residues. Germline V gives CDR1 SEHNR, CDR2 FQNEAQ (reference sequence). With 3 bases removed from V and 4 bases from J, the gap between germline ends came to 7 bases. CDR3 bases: TGTGCCAGCAGCTTTGACGGGTACAATGAGCAGTTCTTC. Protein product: CASSFDGYNEQFF.

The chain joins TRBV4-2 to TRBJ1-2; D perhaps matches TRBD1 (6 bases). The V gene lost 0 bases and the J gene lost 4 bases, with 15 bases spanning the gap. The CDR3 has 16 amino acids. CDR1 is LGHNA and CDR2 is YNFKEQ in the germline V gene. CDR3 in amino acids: CASSQDRAGASYGYTF. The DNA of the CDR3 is TGTGCCAGCAGCCAAGATAGGGCAGGGGCCTCCTATGGCTACACCTTC.

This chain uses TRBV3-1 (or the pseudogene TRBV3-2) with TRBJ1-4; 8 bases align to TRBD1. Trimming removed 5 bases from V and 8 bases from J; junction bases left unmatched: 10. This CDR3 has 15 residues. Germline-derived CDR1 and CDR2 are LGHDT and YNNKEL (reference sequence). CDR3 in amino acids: CASSDRTGREEKLFF. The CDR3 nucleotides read TGTGCCAGCAGCGACCGGACAGGGAGAGAAGAAAAACTGTTTTTT.

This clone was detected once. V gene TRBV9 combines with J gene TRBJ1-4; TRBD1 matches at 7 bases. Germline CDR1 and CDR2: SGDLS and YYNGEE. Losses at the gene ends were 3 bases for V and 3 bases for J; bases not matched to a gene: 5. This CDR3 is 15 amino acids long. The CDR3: CASSARTGSNEKLFF. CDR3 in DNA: TGTGCCAGCAGCGCCAGGACAGGCTCTAATGAAAAACTGTTTTTT.

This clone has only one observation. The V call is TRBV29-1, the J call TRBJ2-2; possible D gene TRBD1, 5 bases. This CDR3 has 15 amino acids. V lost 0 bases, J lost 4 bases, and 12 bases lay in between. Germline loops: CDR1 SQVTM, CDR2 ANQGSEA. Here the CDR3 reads CSVEEPRARTGELFF. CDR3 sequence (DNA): TGCAGCGTTGAAGAGCCCAGGGCCCGCACCGGGGAGCTGTTTTTT.

In nucleotides, the CDR3 is TGTGCCAGCGGGACTACCTACGAGCAGTACTTC. It codes for CASGTTYEQYF. This chain links TRBV2 with TRBJ2-7; 7 nucleotides agree with TRBD2. The CDR3 sequence is 11 residues long. V shed 8 bases and J 2 bases; nucleotides not matched to a gene: 0. Germline CDR1 and CDR2: SNHLY and FYNNEI.

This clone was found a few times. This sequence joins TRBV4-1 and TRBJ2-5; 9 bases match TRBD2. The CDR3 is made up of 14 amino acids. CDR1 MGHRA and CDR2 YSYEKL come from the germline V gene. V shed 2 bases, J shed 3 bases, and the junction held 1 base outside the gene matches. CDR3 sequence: CASSQRTSEETQYF. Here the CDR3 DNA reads TGCGCCAGCAGCCAACGGACTAGCGAAGAGACCCAGTACTTC.

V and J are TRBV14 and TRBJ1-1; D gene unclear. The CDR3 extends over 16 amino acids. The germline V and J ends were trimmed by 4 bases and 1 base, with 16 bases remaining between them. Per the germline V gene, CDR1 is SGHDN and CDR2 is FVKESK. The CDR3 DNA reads TGTGCCAGCAGCCCTCTCCCGGCGACTGGGAACACTGAAGCTTTCTTT. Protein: CASSPLPATGNTEAFF. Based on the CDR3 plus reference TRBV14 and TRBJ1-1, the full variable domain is EAGVTQFPSHSVIEKGQTVTLRCDPISGHDNLYWYRRVMGKEIKFLLHFVKESKQDESGMPNNRFLAERTGGTYSTLKVQPAELEDSGVYFCASSPLPATGNTEAFFGQGTRLTVV.

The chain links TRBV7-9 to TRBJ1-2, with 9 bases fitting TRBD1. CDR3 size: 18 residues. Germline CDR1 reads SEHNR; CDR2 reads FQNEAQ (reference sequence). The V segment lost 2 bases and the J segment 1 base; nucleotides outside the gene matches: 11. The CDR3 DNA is TGTGCCAGCAGCTTAACATCCGGGACAGGGCTGAGTAACTATGGCTACACCTTC. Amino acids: CASSLTSGTGLSNYGYTF.

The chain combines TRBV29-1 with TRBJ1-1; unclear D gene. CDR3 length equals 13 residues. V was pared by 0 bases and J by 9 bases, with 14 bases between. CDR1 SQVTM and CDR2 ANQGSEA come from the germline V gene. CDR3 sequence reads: CSVEEGRREKAFF. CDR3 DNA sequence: TGCAGCGTTGAAGAAGGCCGGAGGGAGAAAGCTTTCTTT.